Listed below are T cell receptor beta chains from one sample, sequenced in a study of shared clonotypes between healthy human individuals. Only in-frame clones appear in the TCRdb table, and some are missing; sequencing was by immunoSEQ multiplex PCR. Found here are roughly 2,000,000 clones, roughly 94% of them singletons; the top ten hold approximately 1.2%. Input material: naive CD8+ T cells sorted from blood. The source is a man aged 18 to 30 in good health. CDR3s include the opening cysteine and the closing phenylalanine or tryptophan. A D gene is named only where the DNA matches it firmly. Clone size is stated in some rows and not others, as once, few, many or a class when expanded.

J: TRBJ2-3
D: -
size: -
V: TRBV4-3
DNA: TGCGCCAGCAGCCAAGATCCCCCCTACGAAGGCAGCACAGATACGCAGTATTTT
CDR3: CASSQDPPYEGSTDTQYF

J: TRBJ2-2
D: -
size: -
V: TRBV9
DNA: TGTGCCAGCAGCGCTGGGGTGAACACCGGGGAGCTGTTTTTT
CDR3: CASSAGVNTGELFF

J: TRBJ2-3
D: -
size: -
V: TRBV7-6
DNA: TGTGCCAGCAGCTTAGAGTGGGGCCCAGATACGCAGTATTTT
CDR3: CASSLEWGPDTQYF

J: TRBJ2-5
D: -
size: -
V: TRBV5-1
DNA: TGCGCCAGCACGCAGGGGAACAGGGAACAAGAGACCCAGTACTTC
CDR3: CASTQGNREQETQYF

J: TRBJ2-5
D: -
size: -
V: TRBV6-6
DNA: TGTGCCAGCAGTTACCCGGGACGGGGGGAGACCCAGTACTTC
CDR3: CASSYPGRGETQYF

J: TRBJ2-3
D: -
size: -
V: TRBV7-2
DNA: TGTGCCAGCAGCTTAGGATCGGCCCCCCCCACAGATACGCAGTATTTT
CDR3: CASSLGSAPPTDTQYF

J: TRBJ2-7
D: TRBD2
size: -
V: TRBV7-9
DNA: TGTGCCAGCAGCTCGACTAGCGGGAGGACATACGAGCAGTACTTC
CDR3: CASSSTSGRTYEQYF

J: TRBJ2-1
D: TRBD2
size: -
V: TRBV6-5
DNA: TGTGCCAGCTGTTCTAGCGGCAACAATGAGCAGTTCTTC
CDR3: CASCSSGNNEQFF

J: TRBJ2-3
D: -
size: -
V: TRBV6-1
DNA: TGTGCCAGCAGTGATTCAAGACAGGTAGCAGATACGCAGTATTTT
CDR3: CASSDSRQVADTQYF

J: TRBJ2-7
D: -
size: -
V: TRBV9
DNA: TGTGCCAGCAGCCTTAGCGGCCTTAGCTCCTACGAGCAGTACTTC
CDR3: CASSLSGLSSYEQYF

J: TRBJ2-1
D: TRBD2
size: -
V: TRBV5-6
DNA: TGTGCCAGCAGCTTGTACACTAGCGGGATGTATGAGCAGTTCTTC
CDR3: CASSLYTSGMYEQFF

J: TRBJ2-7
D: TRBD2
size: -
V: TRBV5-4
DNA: TGTGCCAGCAGCCCTAGCGGGAGGGCCTCGAGCTCCTACGAGCAGTACTTC
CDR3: CASSPSGRASSSYEQYF

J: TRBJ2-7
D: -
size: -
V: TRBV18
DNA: TGTGCCAGCTCACCACCCCCCGGGGAAACCTACGAGCAGTACTTC
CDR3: CASSPPPGETYEQYF

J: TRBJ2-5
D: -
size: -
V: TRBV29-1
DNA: TGCAGCGCCGCCTTGGGAGAAGAGACCCAGTACTTC
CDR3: CSAALGEETQYF

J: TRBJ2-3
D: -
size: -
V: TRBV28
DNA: TGTGCCAGCAGTTCCACCCTTGTTCCTTTCACAGATACGCAGTATTTT
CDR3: CASSSTLVPFTDTQYF

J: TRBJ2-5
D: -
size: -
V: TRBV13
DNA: TGTGCCAGCAGCCCGAAGGACCTGTTGTACCAAGAGACCCAGTACTTC
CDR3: CASSPKDLLYQETQYF

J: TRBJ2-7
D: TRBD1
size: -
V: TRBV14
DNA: TGTGCCAGCAGCCTCTCGGGACAGGGGACCTACGAGCAGTACTTC
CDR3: CASSLSGQGTYEQYF

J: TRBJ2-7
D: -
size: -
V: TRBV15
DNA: TGTGCCACCAGCGGCGAAATGGTTTACGAGCAGTACTTC
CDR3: CATSGEMVYEQYF

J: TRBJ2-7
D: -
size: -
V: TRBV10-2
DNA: TGCGCCAGCAGTGAAGGGCCCGAGCAGTACTTC
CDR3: CASSEGPEQYF

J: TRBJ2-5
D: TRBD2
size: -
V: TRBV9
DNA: TGTGCCAGCAGCGTGGTAGCGGGCTACCAAGAGACCCAGTACTTC
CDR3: CASSVVAGYQETQYF

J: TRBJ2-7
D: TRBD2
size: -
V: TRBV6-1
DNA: TGTGCCAGCAGTGAGGGCACTAGCGGGGGGTACGAGCAGTACTTC
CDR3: CASSEGTSGGYEQYF

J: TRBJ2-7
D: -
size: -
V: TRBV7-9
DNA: TGTGCCAGCAGCCGCGGGGCCGAGCAGTACTTC
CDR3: CASSRGAEQYF

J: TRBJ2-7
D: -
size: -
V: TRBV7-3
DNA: TGTGCCAGCAGCTTATTTTGGTGGGGTTTTGACGAGCAGTACTTC
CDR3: CASSLFWWGFDEQYF

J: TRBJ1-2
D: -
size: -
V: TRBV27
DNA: TGTGCCAGCAGGGGAGAAGGGGGGGGCTACACCTTC
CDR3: CASRGEGGGYTF

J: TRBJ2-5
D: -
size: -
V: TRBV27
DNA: TGTGCCAGCAGTTCTATTTCTTCGGAGACCCAGTACTTC
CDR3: CASSSISSETQYF

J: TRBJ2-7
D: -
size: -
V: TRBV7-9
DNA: TGTGCCAGCAGCCCTGAGGGTCCAGCCGGAGAAGGCTACGAGCAGTACTTC
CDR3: CASSPEGPAGEGYEQYF

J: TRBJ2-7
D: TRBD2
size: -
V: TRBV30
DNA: TGTGCCTGGAGTGCGGGAGGGTCCTACGAGCAGTACTTC
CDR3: CAWSAGGSYEQYF

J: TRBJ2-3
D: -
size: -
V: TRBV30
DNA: TGTGCCTGGATCCTTTCGGTTTGGGGCACAGATACGCAGTATTTT
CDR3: CAWILSVWGTDTQYF

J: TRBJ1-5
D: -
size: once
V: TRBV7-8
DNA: TGTGCCAGCAGCTTAGAGAGGGCTGTAAATCAGCCCCAGCATTTT
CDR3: CASSLERAVNQPQHF

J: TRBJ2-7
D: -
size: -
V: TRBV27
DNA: TGTGCCAGCAGCCTCAGGGGACCCACTTACGAGCAGTACTTC
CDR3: CASSLRGPTYEQYF

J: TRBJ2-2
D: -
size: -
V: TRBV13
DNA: TGTGCCAGCTCGGGAGTCCCGACGACCGGGGAGCTGTTTTTT
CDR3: CASSGVPTTGELFF